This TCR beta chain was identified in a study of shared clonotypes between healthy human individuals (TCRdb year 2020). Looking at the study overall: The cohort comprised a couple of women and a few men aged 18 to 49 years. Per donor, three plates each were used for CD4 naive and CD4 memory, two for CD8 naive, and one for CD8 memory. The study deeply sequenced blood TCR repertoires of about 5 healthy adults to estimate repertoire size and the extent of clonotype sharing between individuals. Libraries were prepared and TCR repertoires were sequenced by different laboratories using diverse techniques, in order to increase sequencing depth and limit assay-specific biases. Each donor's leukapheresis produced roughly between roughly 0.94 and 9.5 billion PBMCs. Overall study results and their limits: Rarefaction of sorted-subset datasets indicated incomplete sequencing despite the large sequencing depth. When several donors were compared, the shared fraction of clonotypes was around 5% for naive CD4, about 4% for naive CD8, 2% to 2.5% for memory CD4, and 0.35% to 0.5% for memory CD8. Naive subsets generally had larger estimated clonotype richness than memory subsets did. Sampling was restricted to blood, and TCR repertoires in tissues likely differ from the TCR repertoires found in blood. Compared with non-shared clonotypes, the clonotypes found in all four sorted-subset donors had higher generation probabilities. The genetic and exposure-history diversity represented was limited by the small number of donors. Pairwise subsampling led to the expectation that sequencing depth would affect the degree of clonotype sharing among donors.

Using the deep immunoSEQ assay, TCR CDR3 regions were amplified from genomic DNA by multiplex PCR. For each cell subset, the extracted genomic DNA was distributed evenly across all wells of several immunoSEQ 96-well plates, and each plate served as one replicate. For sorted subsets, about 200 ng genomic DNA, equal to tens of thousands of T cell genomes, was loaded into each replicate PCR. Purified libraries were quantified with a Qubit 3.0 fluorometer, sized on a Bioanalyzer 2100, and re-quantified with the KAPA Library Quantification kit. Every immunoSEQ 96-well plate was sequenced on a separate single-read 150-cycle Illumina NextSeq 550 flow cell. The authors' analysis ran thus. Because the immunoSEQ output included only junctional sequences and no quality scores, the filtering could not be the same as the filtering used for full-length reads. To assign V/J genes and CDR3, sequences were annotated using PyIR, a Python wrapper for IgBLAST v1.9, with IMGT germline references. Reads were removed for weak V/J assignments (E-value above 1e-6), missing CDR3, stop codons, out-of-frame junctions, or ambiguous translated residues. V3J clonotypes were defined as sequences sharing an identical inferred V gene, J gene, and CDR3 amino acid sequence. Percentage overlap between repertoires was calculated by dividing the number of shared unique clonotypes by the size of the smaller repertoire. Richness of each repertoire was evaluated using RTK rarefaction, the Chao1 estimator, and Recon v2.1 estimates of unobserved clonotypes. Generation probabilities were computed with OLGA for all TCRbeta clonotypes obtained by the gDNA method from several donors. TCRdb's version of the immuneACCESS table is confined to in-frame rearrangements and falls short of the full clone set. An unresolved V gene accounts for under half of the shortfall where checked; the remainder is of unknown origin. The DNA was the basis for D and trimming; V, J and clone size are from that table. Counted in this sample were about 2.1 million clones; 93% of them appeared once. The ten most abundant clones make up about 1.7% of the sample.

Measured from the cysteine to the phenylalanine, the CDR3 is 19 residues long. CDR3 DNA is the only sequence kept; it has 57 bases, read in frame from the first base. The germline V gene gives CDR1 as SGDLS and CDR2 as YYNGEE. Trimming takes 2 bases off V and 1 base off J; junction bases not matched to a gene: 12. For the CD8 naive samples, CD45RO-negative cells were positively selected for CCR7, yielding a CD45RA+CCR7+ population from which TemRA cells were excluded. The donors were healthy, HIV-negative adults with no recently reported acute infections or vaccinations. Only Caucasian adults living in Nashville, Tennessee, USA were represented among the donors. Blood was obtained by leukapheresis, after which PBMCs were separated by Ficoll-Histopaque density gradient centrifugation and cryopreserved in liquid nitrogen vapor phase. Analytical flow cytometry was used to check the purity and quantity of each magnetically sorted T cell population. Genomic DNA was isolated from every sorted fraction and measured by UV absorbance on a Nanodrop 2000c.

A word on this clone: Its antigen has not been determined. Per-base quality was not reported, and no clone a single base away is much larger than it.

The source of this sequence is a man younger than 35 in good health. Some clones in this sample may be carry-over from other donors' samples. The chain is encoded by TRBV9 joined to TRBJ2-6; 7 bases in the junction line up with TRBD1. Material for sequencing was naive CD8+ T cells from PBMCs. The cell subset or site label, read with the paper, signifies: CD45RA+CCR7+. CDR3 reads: CASSVRTGTAYSGANVLTF. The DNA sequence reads TGTGCCAGCAGCGTGCGAACCGGGACAGCTTATTCTGGGGCCAACGTCCTGACTTTC.